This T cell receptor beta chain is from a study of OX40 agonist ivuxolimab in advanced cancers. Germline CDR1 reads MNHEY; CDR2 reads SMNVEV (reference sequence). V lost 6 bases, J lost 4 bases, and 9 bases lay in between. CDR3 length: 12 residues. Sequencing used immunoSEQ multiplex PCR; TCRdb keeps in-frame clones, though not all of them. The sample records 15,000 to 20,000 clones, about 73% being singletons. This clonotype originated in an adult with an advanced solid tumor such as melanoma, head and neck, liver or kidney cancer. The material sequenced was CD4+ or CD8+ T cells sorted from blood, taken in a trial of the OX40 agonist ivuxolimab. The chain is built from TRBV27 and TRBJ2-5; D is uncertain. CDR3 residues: CASRGLGETQYF. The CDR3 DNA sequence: TGTGCCAGCAGGGGATTGGGAGAGACCCAGTACTTC.